The T cell receptor beta chain described here comes from a study of blood T cells in healthy people across ages. Findings and caveats of the study: Diversity estimates drawn from one million T cells were deemed underestimates. TCR beta diversity was tightly associated with the proportion of naive T cells.

Each sample gave at least 6 million isolated PBMCs. This clonotype was counted many times. Its antigen remains unknown. Next came a second PCR, run for about 7 to 12 cycles, which used a sample-barcoded 5' primer along with a J-beta primer mix. Each sample yielded at least 2.5 million CDR3-containing paired-end reads. TCRdb processed the 5' RACE reads anew with MiXCR; each CDR3 protein has one entry. The table records more than 800,000 distinct CDR3 sequences, under 30% of them present only once. Germline V lookup: CDR1 SGHTA, CDR2 FQGNSA. V was clipped by 6 bases and J by 7 bases, with 16 bases between them. The CDR3 spans 15 residues.

The TCR comes from a woman over 75 in good health. The sequenced sample consisted of blood. The V gene is TRBV7-2, the J gene TRBJ1-6; TRBD1 is a possible D gene (5 bases). CDR3 nucleotide sequence: TGTGCCAGCAGGACCCTCGGACAAAACAATTCACCCCTCCACTTT. Its translation is CASRTLGQNNSPLHF.